These 3 T cell receptor beta chains share one sample of origin, sequenced in a study of T cell changes during pregnancy in multiple sclerosis. Using immunoSEQ multiplex PCR, the repertoire was profiled, and TCRdb retains in-frame clones only, with some absent. The data show some 110,000 clones, 91% seen once. Material: peripheral blood, obtained before pregnancy. The receptors here all came from a female donor with multiple sclerosis, enrolled in a pregnancy study.

The chain uses TRBV6-6 and TRBJ1-3; 9 bases fit TRBD1. V lost 6 bases, J lost 0 bases, and 6 bases stayed unmatched. There are 16 residues in the CDR3. Per germline, CDR1 MNHNY and CDR2 SVGAGI (reference sequence). The CDR3 DNA is TGTGCCAGCAGGGGACAGGGTAGGATCTCTGGAAACACCATATATTTT. Its protein product is CASRGQGRISGNTIYF.

The rearrangement joins TRBV5-1 to TRBJ1-3; D call uncertain. The germline V and J ends were trimmed by 4 bases and 4 bases, with 15 bases remaining between them. Looked up from germline, CDR1 is SGHRS and CDR2 is YFSETQ. CDR3 length: 15 residues. CDR3 protein: CASSAGPTKGNTIYF. CDR3 DNA: TGCGCCAGCAGCGCGGGCCCTACAAAGGGAAACACCATATATTTT.

The chain employs TRBV5-6 and TRBJ2-2, with a weak D call TRBD1 (6 bases). The V gene lost 0 bases and the J gene lost 2 bases, with 11 bases spanning the gap. Germline loops: CDR1 SGHDT, CDR2 YYEEEE. The CDR3 has 16 residues. The CDR3 coding sequence is TGTGCCAGCAGCTTGGGGGCGGACAGCAACACCGGGGAGCTGTTTTTT. This gives the protein CASSLGADSNTGELFF. Drawing the rest from reference TRBV5-6 and TRBJ2-2, the complete variable domain is DAGVTQSPTHLIKTRGQQVTLRCSPKSGHDTVSWYQQALGQGPQFIFQYYEEEERQRGNFPDRFSGHQFPNYSSELNVNALLLGDSALYLCASSLGADSNTGELFFGEGSRLTVL.